The rows below give T cell receptor beta chains drawn from one sample of a study of chemoradiotherapy in HPV16-positive cancers. Clones were read by immunoSEQ multiplex PCR, and TCRdb kept only the in-frame ones, dropping some. The sample records fewer than 20,000 clones, around 92% being singletons. The specimen comprised blood, sampled from a patient who underwent chemoradiotherapy. These receptors were collected from a human donor with HPV-associated anogenital cancer. The CDR3 runs from the conserved cysteine through the conserved F or W. Each record gives: V gene, clone size, D gene, J gene, CDR3 protein, CDR3 DNA. The D gene is left open where the match is weak. Rows give clone size only sometimes, using once, few, many, or a class for an expanded clone.

V gene: TRBV6-1
clone size: NA
D gene: NA
J gene: TRBJ1-4
CDR3 protein: CASSEKAGPREKLFF
CDR3 DNA: TGTGCCAGCAGTGAGAAGGCAGGCCCCAGGGAAAAACTGTTTTTT

V gene: TRBV19
clone size: NA
D gene: NA
J gene: TRBJ1-6
CDR3 protein: CASATGSGSPLHF
CDR3 DNA: TGTGCCAGCGCAACAGGGAGTGGTTCACCCCTCCACTTT

V gene: TRBV12-5
clone size: NA
D gene: NA
J gene: TRBJ2-3
CDR3 protein: CASGLWPNAGTPDTQYF
CDR3 DNA: TGTGCTAGTGGTTTGTGGCCAAACGCCGGGACCCCAGATACGCAGTATTTT

V gene: TRBV2
clone size: NA
D gene: TRBD1
J gene: TRBJ2-7
CDR3 protein: CASSDPGQGGYEQYF
CDR3 DNA: TGTGCCAGCAGTGATCCGGGACAGGGGGGATACGAGCAGTACTTC

V gene: TRBV7-9
clone size: NA
D gene: TRBD1
J gene: TRBJ1-2
CDR3 protein: CASSWQGAGYTF
CDR3 DNA: TGTGCCAGCAGCTGGCAGGGGGCTGGCTACACCTTC

V gene: TRBV6-6
clone size: NA
D gene: TRBD1
J gene: TRBJ2-7
CDR3 protein: CASRTRDRSPYEQYF
CDR3 DNA: TGTGCCAGCAGAACCCGGGACAGGTCCCCCTACGAGCAGTACTTC

V gene: TRBV6-1
clone size: few
D gene: NA
J gene: TRBJ1-4
CDR3 protein: CASSEFRNNEKLFF
CDR3 DNA: TGTGCCAGCAGTGAATTCCGGAATAATGAAAAACTGTTTTTT

V gene: TRBV6-5
clone size: NA
D gene: NA
J gene: TRBJ1-3
CDR3 protein: CASEGISGNTIYF
CDR3 DNA: TGTGCCAGTGAAGGGATTTCTGGAAACACCATATATTTT

V gene: TRBV6-1
clone size: NA
D gene: TRBD1
J gene: TRBJ1-1
CDR3 protein: CASSRQGMNTEAFF
CDR3 DNA: TGTGCCAGCAGCAGACAGGGGATGAACACTGAAGCTTTCTTT

V gene: TRBV15
clone size: NA
D gene: NA
J gene: TRBJ1-5
CDR3 protein: CATRVGEGQPQHF
CDR3 DNA: TGTGCCACCAGAGTGGGAGAAGGACAGCCCCAGCATTTT

V gene: TRBV5-1
clone size: few
D gene: TRBD1
J gene: TRBJ2-7
CDR3 protein: CASSGDSGGREQYF
CDR3 DNA: TGCGCCAGCAGCGGGGACAGTGGGGGCCGGGAGCAGTACTTC

V gene: TRBV2
clone size: few
D gene: TRBD2
J gene: TRBJ2-1
CDR3 protein: CASRPFRGLAYNEQFF
CDR3 DNA: TGTGCCAGCAGGCCCTTTAGGGGACTAGCGTACAATGAGCAGTTCTTC

V gene: TRBV28
clone size: NA
D gene: TRBD1
J gene: TRBJ2-7
CDR3 protein: CASSLGQGGLGLLYF
CDR3 DNA: TGTGCCAGCAGTTTGGGACAGGGGGGTTTGGGGTTGTTGTACTTC

V gene: TRBV6-1
clone size: NA
D gene: NA
J gene: TRBJ2-2
CDR3 protein: CASSEALLGWENTGELFF
CDR3 DNA: TGTGCCAGCAGTGAAGCGCTTCTCGGGTGGGAAAACACCGGGGAGCTGTTTTTT

V gene: TRBV6-6
clone size: NA
D gene: NA
J gene: TRBJ2-7
CDR3 protein: CASHQVSASYEQYF
CDR3 DNA: TGTGCCAGCCACCAAGTGTCCGCCTCCTACGAGCAGTACTTC

V gene: TRBV7-9
clone size: NA
D gene: NA
J gene: TRBJ1-1
CDR3 protein: CASSARAMNTEAFF
CDR3 DNA: TGTGCCAGCAGCGCCAGGGCTATGAACACTGAAGCTTTCTTT

V gene: TRBV19
clone size: NA
D gene: NA
J gene: TRBJ2-1
CDR3 protein: CASSIEAGSSYNEQFF
CDR3 DNA: TGTGCCAGTAGTATAGAAGCAGGGAGCTCCTACAATGAGCAGTTCTTC

V gene: TRBV6-5
clone size: NA
D gene: NA
J gene: TRBJ2-5
CDR3 protein: CASSGDPPQETQYF
CDR3 DNA: TGTGCCAGCAGTGGGGACCCACCCCAAGAGACCCAGTACTTC

V gene: TRBV27
clone size: NA
D gene: TRBD1
J gene: TRBJ1-6
CDR3 protein: CASSQKGASPLHF
CDR3 DNA: TGTGCCAGCAGCCAAAAGGGGGCTTCACCCCTCCACTTT

V gene: TRBV15
clone size: few
D gene: NA
J gene: TRBJ1-1
CDR3 protein: CATSRGYTEAFF
CDR3 DNA: TGTGCCACCAGCAGGGGATACACTGAAGCTTTCTTT

V gene: TRBV7-8
clone size: NA
D gene: TRBD1
J gene: TRBJ1-1
CDR3 protein: CASGTGGMNTEAFF
CDR3 DNA: TGTGCCAGCGGGACAGGGGGCATGAACACTGAAGCTTTCTTT

V gene: TRBV10-2
clone size: NA
D gene: NA
J gene: TRBJ2-2
CDR3 protein: CASHGGARRGTGELFF
CDR3 DNA: TGCGCCAGCCATGGGGGGGCGCGGAGGGGTACCGGGGAGCTGTTTTTT

V gene: TRBV5-8
clone size: NA
D gene: NA
J gene: TRBJ1-5
CDR3 protein: CASSLGDLLNQPQHF
CDR3 DNA: TGTGCCAGCAGCCTTGGGGACTTACTCAATCAGCCCCAGCATTTT

V gene: TRBV10-3
clone size: NA
D gene: TRBD1
J gene: TRBJ2-7
CDR3 protein: CATSGTDRYEQYF
CDR3 DNA: TGTGCCACATCCGGGACAGACCGTTACGAGCAGTACTTC

V gene: TRBV10-3
clone size: NA
D gene: NA
J gene: TRBJ2-7
CDR3 protein: CAISVGVGEQYF
CDR3 DNA: TGTGCCATCAGCGTGGGGGTGGGCGAGCAGTACTTC

V gene: TRBV2
clone size: once
D gene: NA
J gene: TRBJ2-1
CDR3 protein: CASSEISWGTALNEQFF
CDR3 DNA: TGTGCCAGCAGTGAAATCTCGTGGGGGACGGCTCTTAATGAGCAGTTCTTC

V gene: TRBV5-1
clone size: NA
D gene: NA
J gene: TRBJ2-5
CDR3 protein: CASSLSGNQETQYF
CDR3 DNA: TGCGCCAGCAGCTTGTCAGGTAATCAAGAGACCCAGTACTTC

V gene: TRBV14
clone size: NA
D gene: NA
J gene: TRBJ2-1
CDR3 protein: CASSPLGLVYNEQFF
CDR3 DNA: TGTGCCAGCAGCCCCTTGGGACTCGTCTACAATGAGCAGTTCTTC

V gene: TRBV19
clone size: NA
D gene: NA
J gene: TRBJ1-1
CDR3 protein: CASSIELFFTEAFF
CDR3 DNA: TGTGCCAGTAGTATAGAGCTCTTTTTCACTGAAGCTTTCTTT

V gene: TRBV7-9
clone size: NA
D gene: NA
J gene: TRBJ2-7
CDR3 protein: CASSLAGGGAGMSEQYF
CDR3 DNA: TGTGCCAGCAGCTTAGCAGGAGGAGGGGCGGGGATGAGCGAGCAGTACTTC

V gene: TRBV11-2
clone size: NA
D gene: TRBD2
J gene: TRBJ2-4
CDR3 protein: CASSLASGRAAKNIQYF
CDR3 DNA: TGTGCCAGCAGCTTAGCCAGCGGGAGGGCGGCCAAAAACATTCAGTACTTC

V gene: TRBV6-1
clone size: NA
D gene: NA
J gene: TRBJ2-7
CDR3 protein: CASSEGIPPLGYEQYF
CDR3 DNA: TGTGCCAGCAGCGAAGGGATCCCTCCATTGGGCTACGAGCAGTACTTC

V gene: TRBV23-1
clone size: NA
D gene: NA
J gene: TRBJ2-1
CDR3 protein: CASSQPTRNNEQFF
CDR3 DNA: TGCGCCAGCAGTCAACCGACTAGGAACAATGAGCAGTTCTTC

V gene: TRBV9
clone size: once
D gene: NA
J gene: TRBJ1-4
CDR3 protein: CASSVGTTPNEKLFF
CDR3 DNA: TGTGCCAGCAGCGTAGGTACAACCCCAAATGAAAAACTGTTTTTT

V gene: TRBV27
clone size: NA
D gene: NA
J gene: TRBJ2-2
CDR3 protein: CASSPDFFYSGLFF
CDR3 DNA: TGTGCCAGCAGTCCAGACTTCTTCTATTCGGGGCTGTTTTTT

V gene: TRBV18
clone size: NA
D gene: NA
J gene: TRBJ2-2
CDR3 protein: CASSPFTNTGELFF
CDR3 DNA: TGTGCCAGCTCACCATTTACGAACACCGGGGAGCTGTTTTTT

V gene: TRBV28
clone size: NA
D gene: TRBD1
J gene: TRBJ1-2
CDR3 protein: CASSFGTGAGYTF
CDR3 DNA: TGTGCCAGCAGTTTTGGGACAGGGGCTGGCTACACCTTC

V gene: TRBV19
clone size: NA
D gene: TRBD1
J gene: TRBJ1-2
CDR3 protein: CASSTGQGAMGYGYTF
CDR3 DNA: TGTGCCAGTAGTACCGGACAGGGGGCGATGGGCTATGGCTACACCTTC

V gene: TRBV2
clone size: NA
D gene: TRBD1
J gene: TRBJ2-7
CDR3 protein: CASDRGRTYEQYF
CDR3 DNA: TGTGCCAGCGACAGGGGGCGCACCTACGAGCAGTACTTC

V gene: TRBV5-1
clone size: NA
D gene: NA
J gene: TRBJ2-4
CDR3 protein: CASSLGRGGMVDIQYF
CDR3 DNA: TGCGCCAGCAGCTTGGGGCGAGGGGGAATGGTAGACATTCAGTACTTC

V gene: TRBV2
clone size: NA
D gene: NA
J gene: TRBJ2-7
CDR3 protein: CASTDRTLSYEQYF
CDR3 DNA: TGTGCCAGCACCGACAGGACACTATCCTACGAGCAGTACTTC

V gene: TRBV5-1
clone size: NA
D gene: TRBD2
J gene: TRBJ2-7
CDR3 protein: CASSVGTSGNYEQYF
CDR3 DNA: TGCGCCAGCAGCGTCGGGACTAGCGGTAACTACGAGCAGTACTTC

V gene: TRBV2
clone size: NA
D gene: NA
J gene: TRBJ1-6
CDR3 protein: CASLRQNNSPLHF
CDR3 DNA: TGTGCCAGCCTGAGACAGAACAATTCACCCCTCCACTTT

V gene: TRBV30
clone size: NA
D gene: NA
J gene: TRBJ2-5
CDR3 protein: CAWNETPQETQYF
CDR3 DNA: TGTGCCTGGAACGAGACACCCCAAGAGACCCAGTACTTC

V gene: TRBV29-1
clone size: NA
D gene: TRBD1
J gene: TRBJ2-6
CDR3 protein: CTLGLTGGDGANVLTF
CDR3 DNA: TGCACTCTCGGGTTAACAGGGGGCGATGGGGCCAACGTCCTGACTTTC

V gene: TRBV12-2
clone size: NA
D gene: NA
J gene: TRBJ1-2
CDR3 protein: CASRSLDRASYGYTF
CDR3 DNA: TGTGCAAGTCGCTCCCTTGACAGGGCCAGCTATGGCTACACCTTC

V gene: TRBV11-2
clone size: NA
D gene: NA
J gene: TRBJ2-3
CDR3 protein: CASSWGSHTDTQYF
CDR3 DNA: TGTGCCAGCAGCTGGGGAAGCCACACAGATACGCAGTATTTT

V gene: TRBV7-9
clone size: NA
D gene: NA
J gene: TRBJ1-2
CDR3 protein: CASSSTGLYGYTF
CDR3 DNA: TGTGCCAGCAGCTCTACAGGGTTGTATGGCTACACCTTC

V gene: TRBV10-2
clone size: once
D gene: NA
J gene: TRBJ2-7
CDR3 protein: CASSETSYEQYF
CDR3 DNA: TGCGCCAGCAGTGAGACCTCCTACGAGCAGTACTTC

V gene: TRBV6-5
clone size: NA
D gene: NA
J gene: TRBJ2-7
CDR3 protein: CASGRTVRGEQYF
CDR3 DNA: TGTGCCAGTGGAAGGACAGTCCGGGGCGAGCAGTACTTC

V gene: TRBV27
clone size: NA
D gene: NA
J gene: TRBJ2-1
CDR3 protein: CASSRSKGYYNEQFF
CDR3 DNA: TGTGCCAGCAGCCGGTCTAAGGGATACTACAATGAGCAGTTCTTC

V gene: TRBV28
clone size: NA
D gene: NA
J gene: TRBJ1-2
CDR3 protein: CASSPARGYGYTF
CDR3 DNA: TGTGCCAGCAGCCCCGCAAGAGGCTATGGCTACACCTTC

V gene: TRBV6-5
clone size: NA
D gene: NA
J gene: TRBJ1-1
CDR3 protein: CASSYALNTEAFF
CDR3 DNA: TGTGCCAGCAGTTACGCGCTGAACACTGAAGCTTTCTTT